One and the same sample provided the 25 T cell receptor beta chains below, sequenced in a study of post-analysis software for immune sequencing data. Study-level findings and limits: Patients carried several TRBV segments more frequently than controls did, and TRBV5-6, TRBV5-1 and TRBV20-1 were among them.

The antigens these receptors bind are not known. Prepared TCR beta cDNA libraries contained unique molecular identifiers. TCRdb re-called the PCR reads through MiXCR, storing one row per CDR3 protein. Among about 620,000 distinct CDR3 sequences, 44% were seen once, and the ten largest hold about 1.5%. The sample was blood. All receptors derive from a girl between 5 and 17 years old with multiple sclerosis.

The sample holds a few counts of this clonotype. V gene TRBV7-6 combines with J gene TRBJ2-7, with TRBD1 identical over 7 bases. The trim removed 3 bases at V and 4 bases at J, leaving 6 bases unmatched. The CDR3 is made up of 14 amino acids. The germline V gene has CDR1 SGHVS and CDR2 FNYEAQ. CDR3 nucleotide sequence: TGTGCCAGCAGCTTGACAGGGCCAGGTTACGAGCAGTACTTC. It encodes CASSLTGPGYEQYF.

This clonotype was seen repeatedly, ten times or more. The chain carries TRBV12-3 or TRBV12-4 and TRBJ2-1; D is undetermined. CDR3 length: 11 residues. The ends were cut back, 5 bases at V and 5 bases at J, with 4 bases in the middle. CDR3 in DNA: TGTGCCAGCAGTCGCGACAATGAGCAGTTCTTC. The encoded protein is CASSRDNEQFF.

The chain is built from TRBV7-2 and TRBJ2-1, with 10 bases matching TRBD2. The junction had 7 bases not matched to a gene; V was cut back by 1 base and J by 7 bases. The CDR3 covers 16 residues. Per germline, CDR1 SGHTA and CDR2 FQGNSA. CDR3 DNA sequence: TGTGCCAGCAGCTTAGGGGGTAGCGGGGGGAGGAATGAGCAGTTCTTC. This translates into CASSLGGSGGRNEQFF.

The V call is TRBV11-2, the J call TRBJ1-5; D remains ambiguous. CDR1 and CDR2 (germline): SGHAT, FQNNGV. The CDR3 extends over 15 amino acids. V was trimmed by 1 base and J by 0 bases, leaving 7 bases between them. CDR3 coding DNA: TGTGCCAGCAGCTTAGCAGTGTATAGCAATCAGCCCCAGCATTTT. Encoded protein: CASSLAVYSNQPQHF. The full variable domain, with the rest looked up from reference TRBV11-2 and TRBJ1-5, is EAGVAQSPRYKIIEKRQSVAFWCNPISGHATLYWYQQILGQGPKLLIQFQNNGVVDDSQLPKDRFSAERLKGVDSTLKIQPAKLEDSAVYLCASSLAVYSNQPQHFGDGTRLSIL.

This chain uses TRBV7-2 with TRBJ2-3, with a possible D match to TRBD2 (6 bases). Trimming shortened V by 7 bases and J by 10 bases, and 24 bases separated the two germline ends. Germline CDR1 reads SGHTA; CDR2 reads FQGNSA. The CDR3 covers 15 residues. Here the CDR3 DNA reads TGTGCCAGCACCCCGCCGGGGACCGGGGGTGATGCGCAGTATTTT. It specifies CASTPPGTGGDAQYF.

The V and J genes are TRBV5-1 and TRBJ2-7, with TRBD2 matching 11 bases. The CDR3 sequence is 18 residues long. V shed 4 bases and J 4 bases; nucleotides not matched to a gene: 16. Looked up from germline, CDR1 is SGHRS and CDR2 is YFSETQ. The CDR3 spells CASSPGLAVPRTHYEQYF. Written as DNA, the CDR3 is TGCGCCAGCAGCCCGGGACTAGCGGTCCCTAGAACCCATTACGAGCAGTACTTC.

This clonotype was seen more than once but under ten times. V and J are TRBV4-1 and TRBJ2-1; tentative D call: TRBD2 (7 bases). The germline V gene has CDR1 MGHRA and CDR2 YSYEKL. This CDR3 spans 17 amino acids. The ends were cut back, 0 bases at V and 0 bases at J, with 12 bases in the middle. CDR3 sequence: CASSQEGRGISYNEQFF. The CDR3 bases are TGCGCCAGCAGCCAAGAGGGGAGGGGGATCTCCTACAATGAGCAGTTCTTC.

The chain joins TRBV20-1 to TRBJ2-1, with a possible D match to TRBD2 (6 bases). The CDR3 is made up of 15 amino acids. Germline CDR1 and CDR2: DFQATT and SNEGSKA (reference sequence). V lost 2 bases to trimming and J lost 0 bases, with 11 bases between them. The CDR3 loop is CSARSGGHSYNEQFF. Here the CDR3 DNA reads TGCAGTGCTAGATCCGGGGGTCACTCCTACAATGAGCAGTTCTTC.

Details on this clonotype: Its ends do not fully match the called genes, so a read error is possible. The CDR3 DNA reads as TGTGCCACCAGCAGAGCGGGCTCTAGCGTCTCAGATGCGCAGTATTTT. Protein: CATSRAGSSVSDAQYF. V gene TRBV15 combines with J gene TRBJ2-3, with D perhaps matching TRBD2 (6 bases). This CDR3 has 16 amino acids. Germline CDR1 and CDR2: LNHNV and YYDKDF (reference sequence). Filled out from reference TRBV15 and TRBJ2-3, the complete variable domain reads DAMVIQNPRYQVTQFGKPVTLSCSQTLNHNVMYWYQQKSSQAPKLLFHYYDKDFNNEADTPDNFQSRRPNTSFCFLDIRSPGLGDTAMYLCATSRAGSSVSDAQYFGPGTRLTVL.

The rearrangement links TRBV4-1 to TRBJ2-5; D not resolved. CDR1 and CDR2 from the germline V gene are MGHRA and YSYEKL. The CDR3 consists of 13 residues. V shed 0 bases and J shed 5 bases, with 7 bases lying between them. The DNA of the CDR3 is TGCGCCAGCAGCCAAGAGGTCAAGGAGACCCAGTACTTC. Encoded protein: CASSQEVKETQYF.

A remark on this clonotype: One end of the junction does not line up with germline, which may come from a read error. The rearrangement links TRBV12-3 or TRBV12-4 to TRBJ2-7; unclear D gene. This CDR3 contains 15 residues. The CDR3 nucleotides read TGTGCCAGCAGTTTTGGATGGCGGAGCTCCGACGAGCAGTACTTC. Translating gives CASSFGWRSSDEQYF.

This clonotype occurred a few times. The chain uses TRBV5-1 and TRBJ2-4; 8 bases agree with TRBD1. The germline V gene has CDR1 SGHRS and CDR2 YFSETQ. This CDR3 comprises 15 residues. V shed 5 bases, J shed 2 bases, and the junction held 6 bases outside the gene matches. Here the CDR3 DNA reads TGCGCCAGCAGACACGGGACAGGTACCAAAAACATTCAGTACTTC. It codes for CASRHGTGTKNIQYF.

This clonotype was counted between two and nine times. This chain links TRBV7-8 with TRBJ2-5; the match to TRBD2 covers 8 bases. The CDR3 runs 16 residues. V lost 5 bases to trimming and J lost 11 bases; unmatched junction nucleotides: 19. CDR1 and CDR2 (germline): SGHVS, FQNEAQ. CDR3 residues: CASSPRVTSGGREQYF. The DNA for the CDR3 is TGTGCCAGCAGCCCCCGGGTAACTAGCGGCGGTCGGGAGCAGTACTTC.

The chain couples TRBV20-1 to TRBJ2-7; 9 bases line up with TRBD2. Germline V gene lookup returns CDR1 DFQATT and CDR2 SNEGSKA (reference sequence). J gave up 0 bases and V 7 bases, and 4 bases lay outside the gene matches. The CDR3 has 13 residues. The CDR3 DNA is TGCAGTGGCGGGGGGGCCAGCTCCTACGAGCAGTACTTC. Its protein product is CSGGGASSYEQYF.

V is TRBV27 and J is TRBJ2-4, with D possibly TRBD1 on 6 matching bases. In germline, CDR1 is MNHEY, CDR2 SMNVEV (reference sequence). Deletions cut 0 bases from V and 7 bases from J, with 13 bases between. The CDR3 sequence is 15 residues long. The CDR3 DNA follows: TGTGCCAGCAGTTTATCATCAGGGGTGGCGAACATTCAGTACTTC. Protein product: CASSLSSGVANIQYF.

The chain joins TRBV20-1 to TRBJ2-4; 8 bases line up with TRBD2. The end of the DNA fits TRBJ2-7 better, so the J call may be wrong. CDR1 and CDR2 from the germline V gene are DFQATT and SNEGSKA (reference sequence). CDR3 length: 16 amino acids. The CDR3 protein is CSARNILAGFLYEQYF. CDR3 nucleotide sequence: TGCAGTGCTAGAAATATTTTAGCGGGGTTCTTGTACGAGCAGTACTTC.

The genes are TRBV20-1 and TRBJ2-1; D not resolved. Germline loops: CDR1 DFQATT, CDR2 SNEGSKA (reference sequence). CDR3 length: 13 residues. The V end lost 3 bases, the J end lost 7 bases, and 13 bases lay between the germline ends. CDR3: CSASDWYQNEQFF. The CDR3 coding sequence is TGCAGTGCTAGTGATTGGTACCAAAATGAGCAGTTCTTC.

In its sample, this clonotype was seen a few times. The chain joins TRBV5-1 to TRBJ2-7; 8 nucleotides agree with TRBD2. The germline gives CDR1 SGHRS, CDR2 YFSETQ. The CDR3 extends over 16 amino acids. V lost 0 bases to trimming and J lost 2 bases; unmatched junction nucleotides: 7. The CDR3 spells CASSLGLAGVAYEQYF. CDR3 nucleotide sequence: TGCGCCAGCAGCTTGGGGCTAGCGGGTGTCGCCTACGAGCAGTACTTC.

This chain joins TRBV11-2 and TRBJ2-1; TRBD2 aligns across 8 bases. The CDR3 extends over 15 amino acids. The trim removed 6 bases at V and 9 bases at J, leaving 13 bases unmatched. Germline V gene sequence: CDR1 SGHAT, CDR2 FQNNGV. CDR3 nucleotides: TGTGCCAGCAGTCTGGCGGGACTAGGGTCAGGTGAGCAGTTCTTC. This sequence encodes CASSLAGLGSGEQFF.

V and J are TRBV5-1 and TRBJ1-1; D remains unclear. V was pared by 1 base and J by 6 bases, with 7 bases between. The CDR3 is 12 amino acids. CDR1 and CDR2 (germline): SGHRS, YFSETQ. The CDR3 loop reads CASSLLGSEAFF. The CDR3 nucleotides read TGCGCCAGCAGCTTGCTAGGTTCTGAAGCTTTCTTT.

The genes are TRBV18 and TRBJ2-7, with TRBD1 as a possible D gene (6 bases). In germline, CDR1 is KGHSH, CDR2 LQKENI. The CDR3 is made up of 19 amino acids. Trimming shortened V by 4 bases and J by 6 bases, and 31 bases separated the two germline ends. The CDR3 DNA reads TGTGCCAGCTCACGACTTAGGAACCGCCAGGGGAAGACTTCATCCGAGCAGTACTTC. Translated, it gives CASSRLRNRQGKTSSEQYF.

The chain has TRBV7-2 and TRBJ2-1; 7 bases map to TRBD1. The germline CDR1 and CDR2 sequences are SGHTA and FQGNSA. CDR3 length: 15 amino acids. V lost 5 bases and J lost 0; bases outside the gene matches: 4. CDR3 DNA: TGTGCCAGCAGCCCGACAGGGTTCTCCTACAATGAGCAGTTCTTC. This encodes CASSPTGFSYNEQFF.

This clonotype occurred a few times. The chain links TRBV7-8 to TRBJ1-2; D not certain. Germline CDR1 reads SGHVS; CDR2 reads FQNEAQ. Between the trimmed V and J ends, which lost 1 base and 7 bases, there was a span of 10 bases. The CDR3 runs to 13 residues. The chain's CDR3 is CASSLEGFLGYTF. The CDR3 region has the DNA TGTGCCAGCAGCTTAGAAGGGTTCCTTGGCTACACCTTC.

V is TRBV10-1 and J is TRBJ2-1, with TRBD2 matching 8 bases. Germline CDR1 WNHNN, CDR2 SYGVQD (reference sequence). The CDR3 runs 15 residues. V gave up 2 bases and J gave up 5 bases; unmatched junction bases: 5. The CDR3 protein is CASSESREGHNEQFF. The CDR3 DNA reads TGCGCCAGCAGTGAGAGCCGGGAGGGCCACAATGAGCAGTTCTTC.

This chain joins TRBV7-2 and TRBJ1-2; D possibly corresponds to TRBD1 (5 bases). V was cut by 8 bases and J by 5 bases, with 15 bases left in between. The CDR3 length is 13 residues. Looked up from germline, CDR1 is SGHTA and CDR2 is FQGNSA. CDR3 protein: CASAPGTEYGYTF. The CDR3 DNA is TGTGCCAGCGCCCCCGGGACCGAGTATGGCTACACCTTC.